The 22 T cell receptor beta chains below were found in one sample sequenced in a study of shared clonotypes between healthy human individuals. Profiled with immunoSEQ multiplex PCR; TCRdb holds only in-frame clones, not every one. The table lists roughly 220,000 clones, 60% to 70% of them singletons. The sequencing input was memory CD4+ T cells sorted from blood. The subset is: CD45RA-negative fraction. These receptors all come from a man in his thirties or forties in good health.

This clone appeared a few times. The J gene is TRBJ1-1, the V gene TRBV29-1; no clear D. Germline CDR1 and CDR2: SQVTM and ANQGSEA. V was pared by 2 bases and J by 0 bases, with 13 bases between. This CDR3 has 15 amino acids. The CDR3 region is CSVEKYLQLNTEAFF. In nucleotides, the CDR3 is TGCAGCGTTGAAAAGTACCTGCAGTTGAACACTGAAGCTTTCTTT.

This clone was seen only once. CDR3 sequence (DNA): TGTGCCAGCTCACCGTTGCCCCATACAGGGACCCCGGGCACTGAAGCTTTCTTT. Translation: CASSPLPHTGTPGTEAFF. The rearrangement links TRBV18 to TRBJ1-1, with D possibly matching TRBD1 (6 bases). Germline V gene lookup returns CDR1 KGHSH and CDR2 LQKENI. The CDR3 length is 18 residues. Trimming pared 3 bases from V and 4 bases from J, leaving 24 bases between.

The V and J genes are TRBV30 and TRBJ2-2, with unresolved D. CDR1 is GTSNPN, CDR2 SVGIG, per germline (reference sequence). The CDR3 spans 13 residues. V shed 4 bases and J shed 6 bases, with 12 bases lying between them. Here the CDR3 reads CAWTQHGPGELFF. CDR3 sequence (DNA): TGTGCCTGGACCCAGCATGGTCCCGGGGAGCTGTTTTTT.

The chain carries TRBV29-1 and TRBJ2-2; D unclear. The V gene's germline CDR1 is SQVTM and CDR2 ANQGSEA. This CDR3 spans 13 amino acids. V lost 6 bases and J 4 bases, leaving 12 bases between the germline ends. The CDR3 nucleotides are TGCAGCGTAAGGACGGTTGCCACCGGGGAGCTGTTTTTT. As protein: CSVRTVATGELFF.

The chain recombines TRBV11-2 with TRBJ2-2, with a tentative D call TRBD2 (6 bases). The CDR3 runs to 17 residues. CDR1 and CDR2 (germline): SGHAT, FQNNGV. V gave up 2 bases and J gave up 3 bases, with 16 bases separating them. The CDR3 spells CASSLNPGRDYTGELFF. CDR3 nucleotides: TGTGCCAGCAGCTTAAACCCCGGGCGGGACTACACCGGGGAGCTGTTTTTT. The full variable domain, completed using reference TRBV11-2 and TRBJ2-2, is EAGVAQSPRYKIIEKRQSVAFWCNPISGHATLYWYQQILGQGPKLLIQFQNNGVVDDSQLPKDRFSAERLKGVDSTLKIQPAKLEDSAVYLCASSLNPGRDYTGELFFGEGSRLTVL.

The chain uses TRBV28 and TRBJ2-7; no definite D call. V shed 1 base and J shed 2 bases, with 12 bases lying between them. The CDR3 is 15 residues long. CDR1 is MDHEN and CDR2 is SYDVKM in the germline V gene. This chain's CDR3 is CASSLLRVSTYEQYF. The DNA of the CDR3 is TGTGCCAGCAGTTTATTGAGAGTTTCAACCTACGAGCAGTACTTC.

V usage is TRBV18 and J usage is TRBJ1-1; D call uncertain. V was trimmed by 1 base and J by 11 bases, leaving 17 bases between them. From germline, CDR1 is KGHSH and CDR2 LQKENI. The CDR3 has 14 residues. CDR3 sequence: CASSPLRRGADAFF. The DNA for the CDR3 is TGTGCCAGCTCACCACTACGGCGAGGCGCCGACGCTTTCTTT.

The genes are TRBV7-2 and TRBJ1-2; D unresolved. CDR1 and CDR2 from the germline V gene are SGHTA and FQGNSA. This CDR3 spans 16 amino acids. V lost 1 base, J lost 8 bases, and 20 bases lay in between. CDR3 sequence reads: CASSLDRSLAHSGYTF. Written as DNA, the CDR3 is TGTGCCAGCAGCTTAGACAGAAGTCTAGCTCATTCCGGCTACACCTTC.

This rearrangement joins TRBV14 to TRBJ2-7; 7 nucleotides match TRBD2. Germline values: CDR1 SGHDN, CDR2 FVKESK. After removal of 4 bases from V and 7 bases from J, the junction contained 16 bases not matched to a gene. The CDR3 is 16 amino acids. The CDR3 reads CASSPLSSGGLLEQYF. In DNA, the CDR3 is TGTGCCAGCAGCCCTCTCTCTAGCGGAGGCCTTCTTGAGCAGTACTTC. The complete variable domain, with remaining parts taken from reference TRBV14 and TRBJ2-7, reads EAGVTQFPSHSVIEKGQTVTLRCDPISGHDNLYWYRRVMGKEIKFLLHFVKESKQDESGMPNNRFLAERTGGTYSTLKVQPAELEDSGVYFCASSPLSSGGLLEQYFGPGTRLTVT.

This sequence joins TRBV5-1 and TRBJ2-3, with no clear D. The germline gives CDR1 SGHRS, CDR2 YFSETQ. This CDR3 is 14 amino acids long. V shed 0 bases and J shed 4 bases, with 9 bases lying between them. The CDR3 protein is CASSLAVLPDTQYF. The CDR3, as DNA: TGCGCCAGCAGCTTGGCAGTACTCCCAGATACGCAGTATTTT.

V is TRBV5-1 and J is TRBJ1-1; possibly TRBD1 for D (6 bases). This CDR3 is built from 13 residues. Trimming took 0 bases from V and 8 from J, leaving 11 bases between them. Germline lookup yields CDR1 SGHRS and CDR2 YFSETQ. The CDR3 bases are TGCGCCAGCAGCTTGGATGTACAGGGCGAAGCTTTCTTT. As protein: CASSLDVQGEAFF.

This CDR3 reads CASSLLGMLNTEAFF. In DNA form, the CDR3 reads TGTGCCAGCAGCTTACTCGGTATGTTGAACACTGAAGCTTTCTTT. The chain combines TRBV7-8 with TRBJ1-1; D not certain. CDR3 length: 15 amino acids. Germline V gives CDR1 SGHVS, CDR2 FQNEAQ. V was clipped by 2 bases and J by 0 bases, with 10 bases between them.

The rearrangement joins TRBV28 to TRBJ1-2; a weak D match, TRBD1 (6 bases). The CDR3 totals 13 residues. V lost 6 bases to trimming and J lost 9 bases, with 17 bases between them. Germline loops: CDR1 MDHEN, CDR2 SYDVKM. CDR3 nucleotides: TGTGCCAGCAGCCTCCAAAGAGGGGACAGCTACACCTTC. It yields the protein CASSLQRGDSYTF.

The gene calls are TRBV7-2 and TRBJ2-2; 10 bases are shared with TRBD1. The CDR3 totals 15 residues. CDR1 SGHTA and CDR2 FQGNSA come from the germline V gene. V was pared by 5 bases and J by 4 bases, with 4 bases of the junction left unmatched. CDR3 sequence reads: CASSLTGGVTGELFF. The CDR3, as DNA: TGTGCCAGCAGCCTGACAGGGGGCGTCACCGGGGAGCTGTTTTTT.

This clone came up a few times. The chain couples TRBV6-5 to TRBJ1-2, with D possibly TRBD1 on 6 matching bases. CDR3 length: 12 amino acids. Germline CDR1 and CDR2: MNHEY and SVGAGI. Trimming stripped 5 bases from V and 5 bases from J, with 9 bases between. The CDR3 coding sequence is TGTGCCAGCAGTAAACAGGGTTATGGCTACACCTTC. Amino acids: CASSKQGYGYTF.

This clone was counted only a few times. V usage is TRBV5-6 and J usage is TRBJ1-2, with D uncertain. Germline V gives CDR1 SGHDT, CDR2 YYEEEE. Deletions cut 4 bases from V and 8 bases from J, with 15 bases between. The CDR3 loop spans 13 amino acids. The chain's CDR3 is CASSGGFRRGYTF. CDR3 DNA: TGTGCCAGCAGCGGTGGTTTTCGGAGGGGCTACACCTTC.

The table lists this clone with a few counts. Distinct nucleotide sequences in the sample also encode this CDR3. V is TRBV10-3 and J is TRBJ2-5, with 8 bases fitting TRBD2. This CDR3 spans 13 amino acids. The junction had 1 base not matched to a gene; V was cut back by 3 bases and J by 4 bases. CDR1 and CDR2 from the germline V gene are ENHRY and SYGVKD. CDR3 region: CAISDLAGETQYF. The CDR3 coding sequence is TGTGCCATCAGTGATCTAGCGGGAGAGACCCAGTACTTC.

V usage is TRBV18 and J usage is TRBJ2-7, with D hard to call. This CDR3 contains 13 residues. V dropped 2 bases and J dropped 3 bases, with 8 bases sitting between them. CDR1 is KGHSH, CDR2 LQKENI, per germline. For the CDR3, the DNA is TGTGCCAGCTCACCAATAGGGAACTACGAGCAGTACTTC. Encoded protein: CASSPIGNYEQYF.

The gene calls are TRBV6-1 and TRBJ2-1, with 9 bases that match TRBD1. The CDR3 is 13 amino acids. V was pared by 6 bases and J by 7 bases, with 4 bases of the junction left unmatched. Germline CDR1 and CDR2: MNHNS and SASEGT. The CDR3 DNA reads TGTGCCAGCAGACAGGGGGCGCGTAATGAGCAGTTCTTC. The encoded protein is CASRQGARNEQFF.

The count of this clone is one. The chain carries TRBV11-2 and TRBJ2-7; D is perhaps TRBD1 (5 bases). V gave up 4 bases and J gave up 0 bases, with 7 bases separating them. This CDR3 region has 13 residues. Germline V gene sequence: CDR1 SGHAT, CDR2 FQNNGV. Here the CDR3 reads CASSSRASYEQYF. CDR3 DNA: TGTGCCAGCAGCTCCAGGGCCTCCTACGAGCAGTACTTC. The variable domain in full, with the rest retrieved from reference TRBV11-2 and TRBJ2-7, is EAGVAQSPRYKIIEKRQSVAFWCNPISGHATLYWYQQILGQGPKLLIQFQNNGVVDDSQLPKDRFSAERLKGVDSTLKIQPAKLEDSAVYLCASSSRASYEQYFGPGTRLTVT.

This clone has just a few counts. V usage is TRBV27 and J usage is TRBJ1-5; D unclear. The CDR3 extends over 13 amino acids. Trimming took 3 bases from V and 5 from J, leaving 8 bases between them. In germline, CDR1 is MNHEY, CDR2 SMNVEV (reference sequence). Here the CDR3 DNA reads TGTGCCAGCAGTTTCGACATGTATCAGCCCCAGCATTTT. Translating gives CASSFDMYQPQHF.

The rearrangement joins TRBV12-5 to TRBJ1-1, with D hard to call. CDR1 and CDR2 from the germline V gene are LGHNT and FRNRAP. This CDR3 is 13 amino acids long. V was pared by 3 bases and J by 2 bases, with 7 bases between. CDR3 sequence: CASGLDTNTEAFF. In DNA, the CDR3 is TGTGCTAGTGGTTTAGACACTAACACTGAAGCTTTCTTT. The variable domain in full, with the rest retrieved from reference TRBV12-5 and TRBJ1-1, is DARVTQTPRHKVTEMGQEVTMRCQPILGHNTVFWYRQTMMQGLELLAYFRNRAPLDDSGMPKDRFSAEMPDATLATLKIQPSEPRDSAVYFCASGLDTNTEAFFGQGTRLTVV.